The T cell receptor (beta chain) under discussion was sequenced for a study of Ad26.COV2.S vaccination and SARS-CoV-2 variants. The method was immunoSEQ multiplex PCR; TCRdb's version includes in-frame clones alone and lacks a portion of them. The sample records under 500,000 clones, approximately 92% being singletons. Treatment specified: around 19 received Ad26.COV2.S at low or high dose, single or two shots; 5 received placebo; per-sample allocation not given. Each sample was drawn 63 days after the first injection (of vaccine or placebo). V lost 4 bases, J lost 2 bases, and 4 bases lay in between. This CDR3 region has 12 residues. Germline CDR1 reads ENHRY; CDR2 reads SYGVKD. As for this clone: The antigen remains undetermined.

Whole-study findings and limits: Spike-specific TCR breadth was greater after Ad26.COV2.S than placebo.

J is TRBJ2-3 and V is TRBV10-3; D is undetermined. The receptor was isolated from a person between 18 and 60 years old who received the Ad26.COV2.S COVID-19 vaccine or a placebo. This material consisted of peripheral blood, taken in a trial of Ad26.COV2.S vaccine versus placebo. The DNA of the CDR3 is TGTGCCATCAGTGGGTTCACAGATACGCAGTATTTT. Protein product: CAISGFTDTQYF.